A selection of T cell receptor beta chains follows, all from one sample in a study of T cell responses to AZD1222 COVID-19 vaccine. The method was immunoSEQ multiplex PCR; TCRdb's version includes in-frame clones alone and lacks a portion of them. The profile shows tens of thousands of clones, 87% of them singletons. Here the sequenced sample was peripheral blood, taken 28 days after the second AZD1222 dose. The receptors here all came from an adult who received the AZD1222 COVID-19 vaccine. The CDR3 runs from the conserved cysteine through the conserved F or W. The D gene is left open where the match is weak. The size entry is marked missing in some rows and otherwise reads once, few, many or a size class.

NA	TRBV10-3	TRBJ2-7	TRBD1	CAIRSGQGADGGPEQYF	TGTGCCATCAGATCGGGACAGGGGGCTGATGGGGGTCCGGAGCAGTACTTC
NA	TRBV9	TRBJ2-4	NA	CASSSLALAGDGNIQYF	TGTGCCAGCAGCTCCCTAGCCCTTGCGGGCGACGGAAACATTCAGTACTTC
NA	TRBV5-1	TRBJ2-5	NA	CASSDRDSWWETQYF	TGCGCCAGCAGCGATAGGGACTCGTGGTGGGAGACCCAGTACTTC
NA	TRBV29-1	TRBJ2-5	TRBD1	CSVDRGSQETQYF	TGCAGCGTTGACAGGGGGAGCCAAGAGACCCAGTACTTC
NA	TRBV7-3	TRBJ2-1	NA	CASSPGDTGLNEQFF	TGTGCCAGCAGCCCGGGCGACACGGGGCTCAATGAGCAGTTCTTC
NA	TRBV7-6	TRBJ1-1	TRBD1	CASSSSSRDRGRTEAFF	TGTGCCAGCAGCTCTAGCTCCCGGGACAGGGGGCGAACTGAAGCTTTCTTT
NA	TRBV6-4	TRBJ2-1	TRBD1	CASSLRTGESNEQFF	TGTGCCAGCAGTCTCAGGACAGGGGAATCGAATGAGCAGTTCTTC
NA	TRBV7-2	TRBJ2-7	TRBD1	CASSLRTGAVSYEQYF	TGTGCCAGCAGCTTACGGACAGGGGCGGTATCCTACGAGCAGTACTTC
NA	TRBV5-6	TRBJ1-2	NA	CASSLWQVPYGYTF	TGTGCCAGCAGCTTATGGCAGGTCCCCTATGGCTACACCTTC
NA	TRBV4-3	TRBJ1-1	NA	CASSLRTADITEAFF	TGCGCCAGCAGCCTCCGAACAGCTGATATAACTGAAGCTTTCTTT
NA	TRBV5-1	TRBJ2-7	TRBD1	CASSLEGTDYEQYF	TGCGCCAGCAGCTTGGAAGGGACAGACTACGAGCAGTACTTC
NA	TRBV7-2	TRBJ1-3	TRBD1	CASSSRTGGGSGNTIYF	TGTGCCAGCAGCTCAAGGACAGGGGGAGGTTCTGGAAACACCATATATTTT
NA	TRBV7-6	TRBJ2-7	TRBD1	CASSLAFRTGARSSYEQYF	TGTGCCAGCAGCTTAGCCTTCCGGACAGGGGCGAGGAGCTCCTACGAGCAGTACTTC
once	TRBV7-9	TRBJ2-2	NA	CASSRTTLLGELFF	TGTGCCAGCAGCCGCACCACCCTTCTCGGGGAGCTGTTTTTT
NA	TRBV7-9	TRBJ1-4	NA	CASSSPGGAREKLFF	TGTGCCAGCAGCTCCCCCGGGGGGGCGCGGGAAAAACTGTTTTTT
NA	TRBV12-2	TRBJ1-1	NA	CASRLTPLDREDGEAFF	TGTGCAAGTCGCTTAACACCCTTAGACAGGGAGGATGGTGAAGCTTTCTTT
NA	TRBV19	TRBJ1-1	NA	CASNTRPGTANTEAFF	TGTGCCAGTAATACCCGTCCCGGGACGGCGAACACTGAAGCTTTCTTT
NA	TRBV5-1	TRBJ1-2	NA	CASSLVAGPSGYTF	TGCGCCAGCAGCTTGGTAGCAGGCCCTTCTGGCTACACCTTC
once	TRBV11-2	TRBJ2-1	TRBD2	CASSSGTSSYNEQFF	TGTGCCAGCAGTTCCGGGACTAGCTCCTACAATGAGCAGTTCTTC
few	TRBV3-1/TRBV3-2	TRBJ2-2	NA	CASSQVGGGDGELFF	TGTGCCAGCAGCCAAGTGGGTGGAGGCGACGGGGAGCTGTTTTTT
NA	TRBV9	TRBJ1-3	NA	CASSVRGTGNTIYF	TGTGCCAGCAGCGTAAGGGGAACTGGAAACACCATATATTTT
NA	TRBV6-6	TRBJ1-2	NA	CASSLPTGNYGYTF	TGTGCCAGCAGCCTCCCCACAGGGAACTATGGCTACACCTTC
NA	TRBV3-1/TRBV3-2	TRBJ1-2	NA	CASSQGTDLPRRYGYTF	TGTGCCAGCAGCCAAGGAACGGACCTCCCCCGGAGGTATGGCTACACCTTC
NA	TRBV6-2/TRBV6-3	TRBJ2-3	NA	CASSYSLAGRNGTDTQYF	TGTGCCAGCAGTTACTCTTTAGCAGGGAGGAATGGCACAGATACGCAGTATTTT
NA	TRBV19	TRBJ1-3	NA	CASTLVLGGARGNTIYF	TGTGCCAGTACCCTGGTCCTCGGCGGGGCGCGGGGAAACACCATATATTTT
NA	TRBV11-2	TRBJ2-3	TRBD2	CASSLVVGTITDTQYF	TGTGCCAGCAGCTTAGTTGTAGGGACTATTACAGATACGCAGTATTTT
NA	TRBV7-6	TRBJ2-2	NA	CASSSTANTGELFF	TGTGCCAGCAGCTCAACAGCGAACACCGGGGAGCTGTTTTTT
NA	TRBV6-5	TRBJ2-2	NA	CASSPSLGSGELFF	TGTGCCAGCAGTCCCTCCCTCGGATCCGGGGAGCTGTTTTTT
NA	TRBV11-3	TRBJ2-7	NA	CASSLGSAHSYEQYF	TGTGCCAGCAGCTTAGGCTCGGCCCACTCCTACGAGCAGTACTTC
NA	TRBV7-2	TRBJ2-7	NA	CASSLDSSRQYF	TGTGCCAGCAGCTTAGATTCCAGTAGACAGTACTTC
NA	TRBV12-3/TRBV12-4	TRBJ2-5	NA	CASSFQNQETQYF	TGTGCCAGCAGTTTCCAGAACCAAGAGACCCAGTACTTC
NA	TRBV28	TRBJ1-2	NA	CASKAGNYGYTF	TGTGCCAGCAAGGCAGGGAACTATGGCTACACCTTC
NA	TRBV6-1	TRBJ1-2	NA	CASSDTTWPLGYTF	TGTGCCAGCAGTGATACCACCTGGCCCTTGGGGTACACCTTC
NA	TRBV30	TRBJ1-5	TRBD1	CAWSAGTGGGQPQHF	TGTGCCTGGAGTGCTGGGACAGGGGGCGGGCAGCCCCAGCATTTT
once	TRBV7-2	TRBJ1-4	NA	CASSLVEGEKLFF	TGTGCCAGCAGCTTAGTAGAAGGAGAAAAACTGTTTTTT
NA	TRBV9	TRBJ1-1	NA	CASSVEQDTEAFF	TGTGCCAGCAGCGTAGAACAGGACACTGAAGCTTTCTTT
NA	TRBV6-5	TRBJ1-5	NA	CASSPQVAGNQPQHF	TGTGCCAGCAGTCCTCAGGTTGCAGGCAATCAGCCCCAGCATTTT
NA	TRBV6-5	TRBJ1-1	NA	CASFGRGNMNTEAFF	TGTGCCAGCTTCGGCAGGGGAAATATGAACACTGAAGCTTTCTTT
NA	TRBV7-2	TRBJ1-6	NA	CASSSDLGLSNSPLHF	TGTGCCAGCAGCTCAGACTTAGGGTTGAGCAATTCACCCCTCCACTTT
NA	TRBV5-1	TRBJ2-7	TRBD2	CASSLSSGGWSYEQYF	TGCGCCAGCAGCTTGTCCAGCGGGGGTTGGTCCTACGAGCAGTACTTC
NA	TRBV13	TRBJ2-7	TRBD1	CASSSGQGAGEQYF	TGTGCCAGCAGCTCGGGACAGGGTGCGGGAGAGCAGTACTTC